This note documents a single T cell receptor beta chain sequence. The entry originates in a study of blood T cell repertoires in COVID-19. CDR1 MDHEN and CDR2 SYDVKM come from the germline V gene. Trimming pared 8 bases from V and 2 bases from J, leaving 12 bases between. The CDR3 is 13 amino acids. The method was immunoSEQ multiplex PCR; TCRdb's version includes in-frame clones alone and lacks a portion of them. The repertoire has some 68,000 clones, roughly nine tenths of them found once; the top ten carry 4.4%. The source of this sequence is a man in his fifties or sixties with active COVID-19. V is TRBV28 and J is TRBJ1-2, with D perhaps matching TRBD1 (5 bases). Input material: peripheral blood. The CDR3 sequence: CASRGSGNYGYTF. The CDR3 nucleotides read TGTGCCAGCCGGGGGTCGGGAAACTATGGCTACACCTTC.